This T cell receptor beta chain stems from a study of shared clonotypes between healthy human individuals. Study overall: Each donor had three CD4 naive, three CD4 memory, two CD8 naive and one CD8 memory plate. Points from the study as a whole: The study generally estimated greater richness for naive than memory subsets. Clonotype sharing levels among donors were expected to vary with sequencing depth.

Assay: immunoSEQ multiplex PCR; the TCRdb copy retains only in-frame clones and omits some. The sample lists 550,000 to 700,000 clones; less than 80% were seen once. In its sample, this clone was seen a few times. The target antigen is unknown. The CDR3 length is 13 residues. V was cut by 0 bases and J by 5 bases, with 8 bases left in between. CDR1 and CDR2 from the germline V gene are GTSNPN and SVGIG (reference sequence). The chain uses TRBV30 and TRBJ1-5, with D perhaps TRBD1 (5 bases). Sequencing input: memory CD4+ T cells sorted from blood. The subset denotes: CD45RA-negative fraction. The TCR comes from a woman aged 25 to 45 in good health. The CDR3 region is CAWSVGGDQPQHF. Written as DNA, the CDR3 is TGTGCCTGGAGTGTTGGAGGGGATCAGCCCCAGCATTTT.